The next 28 T cell receptor beta chains were all read from a single sample in a study of blood T cells in healthy people across ages. Primed by a sample-barcoded 5' primer and a J-beta primer mix, a second PCR proceeded for roughly 6 to 12 cycles. TCRdb reprocessed the 5' RACE reads via MiXCR and lists one record per CDR3 protein. The sample lists over a million distinct CDR3 sequences, 45% occurring once. The source material was blood. The receptor set was obtained from a woman aged 55-69 years in good health.

There are a few counts of this clonotype. The rearrangement uses TRBV27 and TRBJ1-1; TRBD1 is a possible D gene (5 bases). This CDR3 has 14 residues. Germline V gene data show CDR1 as MNHEY and CDR2 as SMNVEV (reference sequence). The ends were cut back, 3 bases at V and 0 bases at J, with 8 bases in the middle. CDR3: CASSLSGVNTEAFF. CDR3 in DNA: TGTGCCAGCAGTTTGTCGGGGGTGAACACTGAAGCTTTCTTT.

The V call is TRBV10-3, the J call TRBJ2-5; the D gene is possibly TRBD1 (5 bases). The germline V gene has CDR1 ENHRY and CDR2 SYGVKD. This CDR3 is 16 amino acids long. V was pared by 0 bases and J by 2 bases, with 13 bases between. The CDR3 DNA reads as TGTGCCATCAGTGAGTCGACGACAGAAAGACAAGAGACCCAGTACTTC. This translates into CAISESTTERQETQYF.

This clonotype was counted a few times. This chain connects TRBV5-4 to TRBJ2-1; 10 nucleotides agree with TRBD1. The V gene end was trimmed by 0 bases and the J gene end by 3 bases; junction bases not matched to a gene: 3. Germline CDR1 and CDR2: SGHNT and YYREEE (reference sequence). The CDR3 is made up of 16 amino acids. For the CDR3, the DNA is TGTGCCAGCAGCTTGGGAGGACAGGGGGGCTACAATGAGCAGTTCTTC. This translates into CASSLGGQGGYNEQFF.

The chain joins TRBV5-1 to TRBJ2-7; 9 nucleotides line up with TRBD1. The length of the CDR3 is 15 residues. Trimming cost V 4 bases and J 2 bases; bases outside gene matches: 7. Germline V gene data show CDR1 as SGHRS and CDR2 as YFSETQ. CDR3 nucleotide sequence: TGCGCCAGCAGCGTCGGGACAGGGACTACCTACGAGCAGTACTTC. Translated: CASSVGTGTTYEQYF. Full variable domain (remainder filled in from reference TRBV5-1 and TRBJ2-7): KAGVTQTPRYLIKTRGQQVTLSCSPISGHRSVSWYQQTPGQGLQFLFEYFSETQRNKGNFPGRFSGRQFSNSRSEMNVSTLELGDSALYLCASSVGTGTTYEQYFGPGTRLTVT.

This clonotype was counted between two and nine times. The V gene is TRBV20-1, the J gene TRBJ2-7; D may be TRBD1 or TRBD2 (5 bases each). CDR1 and CDR2 (germline): DFQATT, SNEGSKA (reference sequence). The CDR3 consists of 13 residues. V shed 5 bases and J shed 2 bases, with 13 bases lying between them. The chain's CDR3 is CSAEGSVTYEQYF. The CDR3 DNA sequence: TGCAGTGCTGAGGGGTCGGTCACCTACGAGCAGTACTTC.

The J gene is TRBJ2-1, the V gene TRBV10-3, with D possibly being TRBD1 (5 bases). Germline CDR1 is ENHRY and CDR2 is SYGVKD. CDR3 length: 12 residues. Deletions cut 4 bases from V and 10 bases from J, with 11 bases between. The CDR3 protein is CAISVKGHEQFF. Here the CDR3 DNA reads TGTGCCATCAGTGTAAAGGGGCACGAGCAGTTCTTC.

This clonotype was counted between two and nine times. An end of the junction does not agree with germline; a read error may underlie this. The V gene is TRBV27, the J gene TRBJ2-7; possible D gene TRBD2, 5 bases. Germline V CDR1 and CDR2: MNHEY, SMNVEV (reference sequence). This CDR3 has 14 amino acids. The CDR3 reads CTSSATGISYEQYF. CDR3 coding DNA: TGTACCAGCAGCGCGACGGGGATCTCCTACGAGCAGTACTTC.

The chain couples TRBV29-1 to TRBJ2-7, with D uncertain. CDR3 size: 14 residues. V gave up 0 bases and J gave up 12 bases, with 21 bases separating them. Germline lookup yields CDR1 SQVTM and CDR2 ANQGSEA. CDR3 residues: CSVEDLGSNLRRYF. CDR3 in DNA: TGCAGCGTTGAAGATCTAGGGTCAAACCTCCGACGGTACTTC.

In its sample, this clonotype was seen once. The chain has TRBV30 and TRBJ2-7; 8 bases fit TRBD1. The V segment lost 3 bases and the J segment 4 bases; nucleotides outside the gene matches: 8. Germline V gene lookup returns CDR1 GTSNPN and CDR2 SVGIG (reference sequence). There are 14 residues in the CDR3. The DNA for the CDR3 is TGTGCCTGGAGCCGGACAGGGAGATTATACGAGCAGTACTTC. Translation: CAWSRTGRLYEQYF.

The chain carries TRBV20-1 and TRBJ2-1; 8 bases are a match to TRBD2. This CDR3 is built from 16 residues. Germline-derived CDR1 and CDR2 are DFQATT and SNEGSKA (reference sequence). Losses at the gene ends were 4 bases for V and 2 bases for J; bases not matched to a gene: 10. For the CDR3, the DNA is TGCAGTGCTACAAGCGGGAGAGGGGGGCCCTACAATGAGCAGTTCTTC. Translated, it gives CSATSGRGGPYNEQFF.

This chain links TRBV7-9 with TRBJ1-2, with D maybe TRBD1 (6 bases). CDR1 is SEHNR and CDR2 is FQNEAQ in the germline V gene (reference sequence). Trimming took 7 bases from V and 0 from J, leaving 15 bases between them. This CDR3 is 15 amino acids long. CDR3: CASIETGNSNYGYTF. Written as DNA, the CDR3 is TGTGCCAGCATCGAAACAGGGAATTCTAACTATGGCTACACCTTC.

The CDR3 protein is CASSLEGPSYGYTF. In nucleotides, the CDR3 is TGCGCCAGCAGCTTGGAAGGGCCGTCCTATGGCTACACCTTC. This chain connects TRBV5-1 to TRBJ1-2, with D uncertain. The CDR3 consists of 14 residues. Per the germline V gene, CDR1 is SGHRS and CDR2 is YFSETQ. V was cut by 0 bases and J by 4 bases, with 10 bases left in between.

V usage is TRBV5-1 and J usage is TRBJ2-2; a possible D gene is TRBD1 (6 bases). Germline-derived CDR1 and CDR2 are SGHRS and YFSETQ. This CDR3 comprises 14 residues. The V and J ends lost 8 bases and 0 bases respectively, with 11 bases between them. CDR3 nucleotide sequence: TGCGCCAGTCACAGGGATTCGAACACCGGGGAGCTGTTTTTT. Protein sequence: CASHRDSNTGELFF.

The gene calls are TRBV20-1 and TRBJ1-6, with D tentatively TRBD1 (6 bases). Deletions cut 0 bases from V and 9 bases from J, with 18 bases between. Germline V gene lookup returns CDR1 DFQATT and CDR2 SNEGSKA (reference sequence). This CDR3 spans 16 amino acids. The DNA of the CDR3 is TGCAGTGCTAGAGATCGCGGAGGGGGATCGACTTCACCCCTCCACTTT. It encodes CSARDRGGGSTSPLHF.

The V call is TRBV3-1, the J call TRBJ2-1, with 9 bases lining up with TRBD1. Germline V gene lookup returns CDR1 LGHDT and CDR2 YNNKEL (reference sequence). CDR3 length: 15 amino acids. V trimming: 5 bases; J trimming: 6 bases; junction bases outside the gene matches: 8. This chain's CDR3 is CASSAGQGWSNEQFF. CDR3 DNA sequence: TGTGCCAGCAGCGCGGGACAGGGCTGGAGCAATGAGCAGTTCTTC.

This clonotype was counted only a few times. The rearrangement links TRBV5-5 to TRBJ2-7, with 7 bases fitting TRBD2. The CDR3 covers 14 residues. Germline V gene data show CDR1 as SGHKS and CDR2 as YYEKEE (reference sequence). V trimming: 7 bases; J trimming: 0 bases; junction bases outside the gene matches: 7. The CDR3: CASHEGTISYEQYF. CDR3 bases: TGTGCCAGCCACGAGGGGACTATCTCCTACGAGCAGTACTTC.

This clonotype was observed a handful of times. The chain has TRBV6-5 and TRBJ1-4, with 10 bases matching TRBD1. The germline V gene encodes CDR1 MNHEY and CDR2 SVGAGI. The V gene end was trimmed by 6 bases and the J gene end by 7 bases; junction bases not matched to a gene: 5. The length of the CDR3 is 14 residues. CDR3 coding DNA: TGTGCCAGCAGCCGGACAGGGGGGGGTGAAAAACTGTTTTTT. Translating it yields CASSRTGGGEKLFF.

Only a few counts were recorded for this clonotype. The chain combines TRBV7-9 with TRBJ1-2; no reliable D call. Germline CDR1 is SEHNR and CDR2 is FQNEAQ (reference sequence). V lost 3 bases to trimming and J lost 2 bases, with 4 bases between them. The CDR3 spans 12 residues. The CDR3 region is CASSFPNYGYTF. CDR3 coding DNA: TGTGCCAGCAGCTTCCCCAACTATGGCTACACCTTC.

This clonotype turned up a few times. The V and J genes are TRBV20-1 and TRBJ2-1; D gene unclear. The CDR3 is 13 residues long. V shed 5 bases and J shed 6 bases, with 14 bases lying between them. Looked up from germline, CDR1 is DFQATT and CDR2 is SNEGSKA (reference sequence). CDR3 nucleotides: TGCAGTGCTGCAGCCAGCGCGGTCAATGAGCAGTTCTTC. This gives the protein CSAAASAVNEQFF.

A remark on this clonotype: A much bigger clone sits one base away, suggesting this may be a read error. The chain links TRBV27 to TRBJ2-1; 11 bases are a match to TRBD2. V gave up 6 bases and J gave up 3 bases; unmatched junction bases: 1. CDR1 is MNHEY and CDR2 is SMNVEV in the germline V gene (reference sequence). The CDR3 extends over 14 amino acids. This chain's CDR3 is CASRGLAVYNEQFF. CDR3 in DNA: TGTGCCAGCAGGGGACTAGCGGTCTACAATGAGCAGTTCTTC.

This clonotype was recorded once. The chain employs TRBV24-1 and TRBJ2-7, with 10 bases identical to TRBD2. With the DNA end fitting TRBJ2-5 better, the J assignment may be wrong. Germline V gene sequence: CDR1 KGHDR, CDR2 SFDVKD. CDR3 length: 15 residues. CDR3 sequence: CATSDQAGGQETQYF. CDR3 bases: TGTGCCACCAGTGACCAAGCGGGAGGGCAAGAGACCCAGTACTTC.

The gene calls are TRBV18 and TRBJ2-4; 10 bases are a match to TRBD1. The better agreement between TRBJ2-5 and the DNA end casts doubt on the J call. From germline, CDR1 is KGHSH and CDR2 LQKENI. The CDR3 length is 15 residues. CDR3 residues: CASSPSDRGLETQYF. Here the CDR3 DNA reads TGTGCCAGCTCACCTTCCGACAGGGGGCTGGAGACCCAGTACTTC.

This rearrangement joins TRBV3-1 to TRBJ1-1, with a possible D match to TRBD1 (5 bases). This CDR3 spans 15 amino acids. Trimming took off 1 base at V and 4 bases at J, with 13 bases between the two ends. Germline V gives CDR1 LGHDT, CDR2 YNNKEL (reference sequence). The CDR3 nucleotides are TGTGCCAGCAGCCAAGGGGCGGTTAGGGGCACTGAAGCTTTCTTT. Translated, it gives CASSQGAVRGTEAFF.

This rearrangement joins TRBV6-2 or TRBV6-3 to TRBJ2-4; 8 nucleotides line up with TRBD1. V lost 6 bases, J lost 2 bases, and 3 bases stayed unmatched. Germline values: CDR1 MNHEY, CDR2 SVGEGT. This CDR3 spans 14 amino acids. The CDR3 spells CASRTGGSKNIQYF. Here the CDR3 DNA reads TGTGCCAGCAGAACAGGGGGGTCCAAAAACATTCAGTACTTC.

The chain uses TRBV9 and TRBJ2-7; perhaps TRBD2 as D (5 bases). V was shortened by 0 bases and J by 7 bases, with 17 bases between the two germline ends. Germline loops: CDR1 SGDLS, CDR2 YYNGEE. This CDR3 contains 15 residues. The CDR3 DNA is TGTGCCAGCAGCGTAGATGCTAGCCCGGCGGATGAGCAGTACTTC. This gives the protein CASSVDASPADEQYF.

This clonotype was counted a few times. This chain's CDR3 is CASSFEGQGKQYF. CDR3 nucleotides: TGTGCCAGCAGCTTCGAGGGACAGGGCAAGCAGTACTTC. The chain joins TRBV7-3 to TRBJ2-7, with 9 bases identical to TRBD1. The CDR3 extends over 13 amino acids. CDR1 and CDR2 (germline): SGHTA, FQGTGA. V shed 3 bases and J 8 bases; nucleotides not matched to a gene: 5.

This clonotype was observed a handful of times. The chain uses TRBV29-1 and TRBJ2-5, with a possible D match to TRBD1 (6 bases). This CDR3 is built from 14 residues. Germline V CDR1 and CDR2: SQVTM, ANQGSEA. Trimming removed 6 bases at V and 1 base at J, with 15 bases between. The CDR3 bases are TGCAGCGTGGAACAGGGTCCGATCCAAGAGACCCAGTACTTC. Protein product: CSVEQGPIQETQYF.

This clonotype was detected only a few times. The rearrangement links TRBV20-1 to TRBJ2-3; D gene uncertain. Germline V gene lookup returns CDR1 DFQATT and CDR2 SNEGSKA (reference sequence). The ends were cut back, 0 bases at V and 2 bases at J, with 9 bases in the middle. The CDR3 runs 14 residues. CDR3 protein: CSAREFSNTDTQYF. The CDR3 coding sequence is TGCAGTGCTAGAGAATTTTCTAACACAGATACGCAGTATTTT.